This T cell receptor (beta chain) stems from a study of long-term antiretroviral therapy in people with HIV. Researchers ran immunoSEQ v3.0 at survey level. Sequenced by immunoSEQ multiplex PCR; TCRdb stores in-frame clones only, minus some. The table records some 22,000 clones, 70% to 90% of them present only once. This CDR3 has 13 amino acids. V was pared by 5 bases and J by 2 bases, with 10 bases between. The germline V gene encodes CDR1 MNHNS and CDR2 SASEGT. The source was unsorted PBMCs, collected 0.6 years after starting antiretroviral therapy. This TCR was sampled from a man aged 55 to 70 with HIV. The chain links TRBV6-1 to TRBJ2-7, with a weak D call TRBD2 (5 bases). CDR3 residues: CASSRDGTYEQYF. CDR3 nucleotide sequence: TGTGCCAGCAGTCGCGACGGGACCTACGAGCAGTACTTC.